This is a list of T cell receptor beta chains from one sample in a study of T-cell reconstitution after alpha-beta-depleted transplantation in children. TCRdb reprocessed the PCR reads with MiXCR, giving one entry per CDR3 protein. The sample has approximately 590,000 distinct CDR3 sequences, about 10% seen once. The sequences come from PBMCs from the stem cell graft donor, collected from the stem cell graft. These receptors were collected from a human donor who donated a stem cell graft to a child with acute myeloid leukemia. Each CDR3 is given with its conserved first and last residue. D genes are given only for firm matches. Clone size appears in some rows only: once, few, many, or a class for an expanded clone.

v_call	j_call	cdr3_length	clone_size	d_call	cdr3_aa	cdr3_nt
TRBV6-1	TRBJ2-4	15	few	TRBD1	CASRWTGPMGGIQYF	TGTGCCAGCAGGTGGACAGGGCCCATGGGGGGCATTCAGTACTTC
TRBV12-3/TRBV12-4	TRBJ2-7	15	many	TRBD1	CASSLGQGLAYEQYF	TGTGCCAGCAGTTTAGGACAGGGCCTAGCCTACGAGCAGTACTTC
TRBV7-2	TRBJ2-1	12	few	NA	CASSALSYEQFF	TGTGCCAGCAGCGCCCTCAGTTATGAGCAGTTCTTC
TRBV25-1	TRBJ2-3	12	many	NA	CASSEYGGTQYF	TGTGCCAGCAGTGAATACGGGGGTACGCAGTATTTT
TRBV12-3/TRBV12-4	TRBJ1-2	16	few	TRBD1	CASSAHRGSFNYGYTF	TGTGCCAGCAGTGCACACAGGGGGTCCTTTAACTATGGCTACACCTTC
TRBV27	TRBJ2-7	14	NA	TRBD1	CASSQTGGVGEQYF	TGTGCCAGCAGCCAGACAGGGGGCGTCGGCGAGCAGTACTTC
TRBV29-1	TRBJ1-1	14	NA	NA	CSVGDLGFGTEAFF	TGCAGCGTTGGGGATTTGGGGTTCGGGACTGAAGCTTTCTTT
TRBV19	TRBJ2-1	16	NA	NA	CASSYPKREMRNEQFF	TGTGCCAGTAGTTATCCCAAACGGGAGATGCGCAATGAGCAGTTCTTC
TRBV11-1	TRBJ2-3	18	NA	TRBD2	CASSTTSGRRPRTDTQYF	TGTGCCAGCAGCACGACTAGCGGGAGGCGCCCACGCACAGATACGCAGTATTTT
TRBV12-3/TRBV12-4	TRBJ2-7	12	many	NA	CASSLAPYEQYF	TGTGCCAGCAGTTTAGCCCCTTACGAGCAGTACTTC
TRBV29-1	TRBJ2-2	10	many	NA	CSVFRGELFF	TGCAGCGTTTTTAGGGGGGAGCTGTTTTTT
TRBV9	TRBJ2-7	15	NA	TRBD1	CASSAGTGAAYEQYF	TGTGCCAGCAGCGCCGGGACAGGGGCCGCCTACGAGCAGTACTTC
TRBV9	TRBJ2-1	16	few	NA	CASSVGMGGSYNEQFF	TGTGCCAGCAGCGTAGGAATGGGGGGCTCCTACAATGAGCAGTTCTTC
TRBV13	TRBJ2-2	14	many	NA	CALKDLRGTGELFF	TGTGCCCTCAAGGATCTCAGGGGAACCGGGGAGCTGTTTTTT
TRBV29-1	TRBJ1-1	15	few	NA	CSVRIQGRTYDEAFF	TGCAGCGTCCGGATTCAGGGGAGGACTTATGATGAAGCTTTCTTT
TRBV6-5	TRBJ2-7	11	NA	NA	CASKASYEQYF	TGTGCCAGCAAGGCTTCCTACGAGCAGTACTTC
TRBV7-3	TRBJ2-1	17	many	TRBD2	CASSLSAPSGTLHEQFF	TGTGCCAGCAGCTTAAGCGCGCCTAGCGGGACTCTCCATGAGCAGTTCTTC
TRBV12-3/TRBV12-4	TRBJ2-6	17	NA	NA	CASSYPLGGTGANVLTF	TGTGCCAGCAGTTACCCCCTAGGGGGAACAGGGGCCAACGTCCTGACTTTC
TRBV29-1	TRBJ2-4	13	NA	NA	CSVWHVAKNIQYF	TGCAGCGTATGGCACGTAGCCAAAAACATTCAGTACTTC
TRBV3-1	TRBJ2-7	13	few	NA	CASSQDIGGSRYF	TGTGCCAGCAGCCAAGATATCGGGGGTTCTCGGTACTTC
TRBV7-2	TRBJ2-5	15	few	TRBD2	CASSLVSGMKETQYF	TGTGCCAGCAGCTTAGTCAGCGGGATGAAAGAGACCCAGTACTTC
TRBV9	TRBJ2-3	12	NA	TRBD1	CASTLDRGTQYF	TGTGCCAGCACCCTCGACAGGGGTACGCAGTATTTT
TRBV5-1	TRBJ1-3	16	NA	TRBD1	CASSLGQGTGGNTIYF	TGCGCCAGCAGCCTCGGACAGGGGACGGGAGGAAACACCATATATTTT
TRBV11-2	TRBJ2-2	14	NA	NA	CASSLDRKVGELFF	TGTGCCAGCAGCTTAGATCGCAAAGTCGGGGAGCTGTTTTTT
TRBV2	TRBJ2-3	16	NA	NA	CASSEVESKLTDTQYF	TGTGCCAGCAGTGAAGTGGAGAGTAAGCTCACAGATACGCAGTATTTT
TRBV25-1	TRBJ1-3	15	few	NA	CASKRGGSSGNTIYF	TGTGCCAGCAAGAGAGGGGGTAGCTCTGGAAACACCATATATTTT
TRBV27	TRBJ2-7	15	many	TRBD2	CASSQGLAETYEQYF	TGTGCCAGCAGTCAGGGACTAGCGGAGACCTACGAGCAGTACTTC
TRBV24-1	TRBJ2-1	17	many	NA	CATSDSAFGRRNNEQFF	TGTGCCACCAGTGATTCCGCGTTTGGGAGGCGGAACAATGAGCAGTTCTTC
TRBV9	TRBJ2-3	14	many	NA	CASSVGDSGNTQYF	TGTGCCAGCAGCGTAGGGGATAGCGGAAATACGCAGTATTTT
TRBV12-3/TRBV12-4	TRBJ2-5	17	few	TRBD1	CASSLGGAGTGGAELDF	TGTGCCAGCAGTTTAGGTGGGGCCGGGACAGGGGGCGCGGAGTTGGACTTC
TRBV29-1	TRBJ1-2	13	NA	NA	CSVRDWTNYGYTF	TGCAGCGTCCGGGACTGGACTAACTATGGCTACACCTTC
TRBV29-1	TRBJ2-2	12	few	NA	CSVARGAGELFF	TGCAGCGTTGCGCGGGGTGCCGGGGAGCTGTTTTTT
TRBV11-1	TRBJ1-1	16	few	TRBD1	CASSLPRTGEGTEAFF	TGTGCCAGCAGCTTACCCCGGACAGGGGAGGGCACTGAAGCTTTCTTT
TRBV10-3	TRBJ1-5	14	NA	NA	CAISESRGGQPQHF	TGTGCCATCAGTGAGTCGAGGGGGGGCCAGCCCCAGCATTTT
TRBV20-1	TRBJ2-1	13	NA	NA	CSADKTGEDEQFF	TGCAGTGCAGACAAGACAGGAGAAGATGAGCAGTTCTTC
TRBV9	TRBJ2-7	14	NA	NA	CASSVGGAPYEQYF	TGTGCCAGCAGCGTAGGAGGGGCCCCCTACGAGCAGTACTTC
TRBV24-1	TRBJ1-5	13	NA	NA	CATSGGGNQPQHF	TGTGCCACCAGTGGAGGAGGGAATCAGCCCCAGCATTTT
TRBV7-3	TRBJ2-1	16	few	NA	CASSLSGDSIYNEQFF	TGTGCCAGCAGCTTATCTGGAGACTCCATTTACAATGAGCAGTTCTTC
TRBV12-3/TRBV12-4	TRBJ1-1	10	few	NA	CASSLIEAFF	TGTGCCAGCAGTTTAATTGAAGCTTTCTTT
TRBV27	TRBJ1-4	15	many	TRBD1	CASSLRGRGNEKLFF	TGTGCCAGCAGTTTAAGGGGCAGGGGGAACGAAAAACTGTTTTTT
TRBV5-5	TRBJ2-3	15	many	NA	CASSLNSPVTDTQYF	TGTGCCAGCAGCTTGAACAGTCCAGTCACAGATACGCAGTATTTT
TRBV12-3/TRBV12-4	TRBJ1-2	15	many	NA	CASSQELHLRYGYTF	TGTGCCAGCAGTCAAGAGCTACACCTCCGTTATGGCTACACCTTC
TRBV12-3/TRBV12-4	TRBJ1-5	15	NA	NA	CASSFGGARSQPQHF	TGTGCCAGCAGTTTTGGGGGGGCGAGGTCTCAGCCCCAGCATTTT
TRBV11-2	TRBJ2-3	14	NA	NA	CASSFYQDPDTQYF	TGTGCCAGCAGCTTCTATCAGGATCCGGATACGCAGTATTTT
TRBV29-1	TRBJ2-7	14	NA	NA	CSAENRDGAYEQYF	TGCAGCGCTGAAAACCGGGACGGTGCCTACGAGCAGTACTTC
TRBV12-3/TRBV12-4	TRBJ1-5	15	many	TRBD1	CASTLTGASNQPQHF	TGTGCCAGCACCCTGACAGGGGCTAGCAATCAGCCCCAGCATTTT
TRBV20-1	TRBJ2-3	15	NA	TRBD2	CSAPTSGKRADTQYF	TGCAGTGCTCCGACTAGCGGCAAGAGGGCAGATACGCAGTATTTT
TRBV5-1	TRBJ2-1	14	NA	NA	CASGSGHSYNEQFF	TGCGCCAGCGGCTCCGGGCACAGCTACAATGAGCAGTTCTTC